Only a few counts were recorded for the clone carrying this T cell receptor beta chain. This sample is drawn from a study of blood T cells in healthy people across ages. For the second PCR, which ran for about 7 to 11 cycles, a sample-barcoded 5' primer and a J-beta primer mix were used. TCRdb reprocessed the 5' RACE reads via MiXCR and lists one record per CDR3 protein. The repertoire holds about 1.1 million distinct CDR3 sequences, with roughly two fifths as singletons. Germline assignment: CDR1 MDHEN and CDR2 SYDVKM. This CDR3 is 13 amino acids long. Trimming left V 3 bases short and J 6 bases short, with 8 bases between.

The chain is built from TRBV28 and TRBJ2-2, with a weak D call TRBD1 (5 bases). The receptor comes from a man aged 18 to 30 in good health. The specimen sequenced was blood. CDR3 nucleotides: TGTGCCAGCAGTTTCAGGGCGGCCGGGGAGCTGTTTTTT. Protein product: CASSFRAAGELFF.